This TCR beta chain was sequenced during a study of early T cells in non-severe SARS-CoV-2 infection. Looking at the study overall: Sequenced material consisted of bulk RNA (from unsorted whole blood), and chains were unpaired.

This clonotype was recorded a few times. Its specificity is not known. Findings of the study overall: Anti-spike CD8 responses were favored in VDJdb matching, and private and CD4 specificities were missed.

Trimming took 10 bases from V and 10 from J, leaving 16 bases between them. Germline V gives CDR1 SEHNR, CDR2 FQNEAQ (reference sequence). The CDR3 spans 11 residues. Unique molecular identifiers were added to individual cDNA molecules. TCRdb reanalysed the 5' RACE reads using MiXCR and keeps one entry per CDR3 protein. Here the sample spans 50,000 to 60,000 distinct CDR3 sequences, approximately 9.9% being singletons. The chain has TRBV7-9 and TRBJ1-1, with D possibly being TRBD1 (6 bases). Sequenced sample: whole blood. The receptor was derived from an adult who was a healthcare worker with PCR-confirmed SARS-CoV-2 infection or an uninfected control (not recorded which). This CDR3 reads CAIGRGKRAFF. CDR3 sequence (DNA): TGTGCCATCGGGAGGGGGAAACGAGCTTTCTTT.